The T cell receptor beta chain described here comes from a study of molecular identifiers for immune sequencing clone quantification. Study findings and constraints: Barcodes shared by identical TCR molecules could lead to underestimated sizes of highly expanded clones.

Sorting defined naive CD8 T cells as CD8+CD4-CCR7+CD45RA+. Trimming removed 6 bases at V and 10 bases at J, with 13 bases between. Germline lookup yields CDR1 GTSNPN and CDR2 SVGIG (reference sequence). This CDR3 has 12 residues. This clonotype was found many times. The antigen remains undetermined. A single record per CDR3 protein comes from TCRdb applying MiXCR to the PCR reads. The table includes approximately 41,000 distinct CDR3 sequences, 15% to 20% detected once. This clonotype was sampled from a human donor in good health. Some libraries in this study had Jurkat cell RNA spiked in. The material sequenced was naive CD8+ T cells from blood, with Jurkat cell RNA spiked in. Subset defined: FACS-sorted CD8+CD4-CCR7+CD45RA+ naive T cells. The chain joins TRBV30 to TRBJ1-6; no clear D. The chain's CDR3 is CACTGIGSPLHF. CDR3 sequence (DNA): TGTGCCTGCACCGGGATCGGGTCACCCCTCCACTTT.